Listed below are T cell receptor beta chains from one sample, sequenced in a study of T-cell reconstitution after alpha-beta-depleted transplantation in children. Each CDR3 protein is one row after TCRdb ran MiXCR on the PCR reads. This sample yields 200,000 to 250,000 distinct CDR3 sequences, of which around 7.8% are seen a single time; just under 6.5% belongs to the top ten. This material consisted of PBMCs, mostly from graft donor cells, taken 180 days after TCRalphabeta/CD19-depleted stem cell transplant. All receptors come from a male patient aged 10 to 17 who had a stem cell transplant for acute lymphoblastic leukemia, so the T cells may come from the graft donor. CDR3s include the opening cysteine and the closing phenylalanine or tryptophan.

TRBV27 | 13 | CASRPDRGLGYTF
TRBV19 | 16 | CASSISAGVGYNEQFF
TRBV24-1 | 17 | CATSDGRLGGLRYGYTF
TRBV29-1 | 14 | CSVDRTGAKNEQFF
TRBV10-3 | 15 | CAISESTGFNEKLFF
TRBV3-1 | 14 | CASSHGGGNNEQFF
TRBV27 | 13 | CASSLSRAGELFF
TRBV7-9 | 15 | CASSSIDTRGYEQYF
TRBV27 | 18 | CASSLTFSPPLVRNIQYF
TRBV20-1 | 14 | CSARESWETDTQYF
TRBV4-3 | 13 | CASSHSGVSEAFF
TRBV5-1 | 13 | CGSSFYAAGELFF
TRBV5-1 | 16 | CASSHGDRARGETQYF
TRBV27 | 15 | CASSLSGIGTYEQYF
TRBV6-1 | 15 | CASTITSGSQETQYF
TRBV6-1 | 16 | CASSPPFAGGVNEQFF
TRBV6-2/TRBV6-3 | 16 | CASSQRAGVSYNELFF
TRBV29-1 | 11 | CSVLHSYEQYF
TRBV9 | 11 | CAISRAYEQYF
TRBV10-3 | 17 | CAITPTDGSLSGNTIYF
TRBV19 | 14 | CASSTQGRSNVLTF
TRBV4-1 | 13 | CASSQGPTAAQYF
TRBV3-1 | 16 | CASSQRGAARQETQYF
TRBV9 | 12 | CASSVIHNEQFF
TRBV7-2 | 13 | CASSLGGAGELFF
TRBV7-2 | 15 | CASSPGQTIYNEQFF
TRBV3-1 | 16 | CASSQDGAGPNYGYTF
TRBV11-3 | 14 | CASSLDLGYNEQFF
TRBV25-1 | 14 | CASSEYRDNYGYTF
TRBV3-1 | 16 | CASSQERGASYNEQFF
TRBV11-2 | 15 | CASSPTGKGNSPLHF
TRBV5-1 | 16 | CASSSFPGTVNTEAFF
TRBV18 | 13 | CASSSGRNTEAFF
TRBV5-1 | 15 | CASSPGQGAGEKLFF
TRBV6-5 | 18 | CASSPSGGQGYSNQPQHF